Shown below are 28 T cell receptor beta chains from a single sample sequenced in a study of shared clonotypes between healthy human individuals. Data came from immunoSEQ multiplex PCR; TCRdb stores just in-frame clones and leaves some out. The sample yields some 660,000 clones, about three quarters seen once. The specimen sequenced was memory CD4+ T cells sorted from blood. Subset noted: CD45RA-negative fraction. These TCRs come from a woman in her 30s in good health.

The chain carries TRBV5-1 and TRBJ2-2; D is ambiguous. The V end was cut by 5 bases, the J end by 8 bases, with 10 bases between. The germline V gene encodes CDR1 SGHRS and CDR2 YFSETQ. There are 12 residues in the CDR3. CDR3: CASRESSGELFF. The CDR3 DNA reads TGCGCCAGCAGGGAAAGTTCGGGGGAGCTGTTTTTT.

This sequence joins TRBV7-2 and TRBJ2-7; D is perhaps TRBD1 or TRBD2 (5 bases each). The CDR3 has 15 residues. Germline V CDR1 and CDR2: SGHTA, FQGNSA. The V end was cut by 7 bases, the J end by 0 bases, with 16 bases between. The CDR3 DNA reads as TGTGCCAGCACCGAGGGGCCTAGCAGCTCCTACGAGCAGTACTTC. This translates into CASTEGPSSSYEQYF.

The CDR3 region is CASTPRGRLYEQYF. The CDR3, as DNA: TGTGCCAGCACCCCGCGGGGGAGGTTGTACGAGCAGTACTTC. V is TRBV27 and J is TRBJ2-5, with TRBD2 identical over 7 bases. The closer fit of TRBJ2-7 to the DNA end suggests the J call may be wrong. Germline CDR1 MNHEY, CDR2 SMNVEV (reference sequence). This CDR3 has 14 residues.

V and J are TRBV5-1 and TRBJ1-4; no definite D call. V gave up 6 bases and J gave up 3 bases, with 9 bases separating them. The germline CDR1 and CDR2 sequences are SGHRS and YFSETQ. This CDR3 region has 13 residues. The CDR3 here is CASKDGPNEKLFF. The CDR3 DNA sequence: TGCGCCAGCAAAGACGGACCTAATGAAAAACTGTTTTTT. Full variable domain (remainder filled in from reference TRBV5-1 and TRBJ1-4): KAGVTQTPRYLIKTRGQQVTLSCSPISGHRSVSWYQQTPGQGLQFLFEYFSETQRNKGNFPGRFSGRQFSNSRSEMNVSTLELGDSALYLCASKDGPNEKLFFGSGTQLSVL.

This clone was seen once. The chain employs TRBV7-6 and TRBJ2-7; 10 bases line up with TRBD1. The CDR3 length is 14 residues. CDR1 is SGHVS, CDR2 FNYEAQ, per germline. V shed 4 bases, J shed 6 bases, and the junction held 6 bases outside the gene matches. The DNA of the CDR3 is TGTGCCAGCAGCTCTGGGACAGGGGTCTCCGAGCAGTACTTC. Translated: CASSSGTGVSEQYF.

The gene calls are TRBV9 and TRBJ2-1; D unclear. The CDR3 extends over 14 amino acids. From germline, CDR1 is SGDLS and CDR2 YYNGEE. Trimming removed 3 bases from V and 1 base from J, with 8 bases in between. In nucleotides, the CDR3 is TGTGCCAGCAGCGAGTTTAGTTCCTACAATGAGCAGTTCTTC. Protein: CASSEFSSYNEQFF.

In this sample, this clone turned up a few times. The gene calls are TRBV19 and TRBJ2-6; TRBD2 matches 12 bases. The CDR3 covers 17 residues. The V segment lost 5 bases and the J segment 3 bases; nucleotides outside the gene matches: 5. Germline V lookup: CDR1 LNHDA, CDR2 SQIVND (reference sequence). The CDR3 DNA reads as TGTGCCAGTAGTGAACTAGCGGGAGGTCGTGGGGCCAACGTCCTGACTTTC. Translating gives CASSELAGGRGANVLTF.

This chain links TRBV5-1 with TRBJ2-1; D is possibly TRBD2 (6 bases). V was shortened by 7 bases and J by 8 bases, with 16 bases between the two germline ends. The CDR3 extends over 13 amino acids. Germline lookup yields CDR1 SGHRS and CDR2 YFSETQ. CDR3 region: CASREIGGDEQFF. CDR3 nucleotides: TGCGCCAGCCGAGAAATCGGAGGGGATGAGCAGTTCTTC.

The rearrangement joins TRBV9 to TRBJ1-4; 7 positions agree with TRBD1. The germline gives CDR1 SGDLS, CDR2 YYNGEE. J was trimmed by 10 bases and V by 3 bases; bases with no gene match: 6. The CDR3 spans 13 residues. CDR3 DNA sequence: TGTGCCAGCAGCGAGGGGACAGCCGCAAAACTGTTTTTT. Translated: CASSEGTAAKLFF.

This clone came up once. This likely reflects a read error, since a far larger clone is one base away. Other nucleotide sequences from this sample produce the same CDR3. This sequence joins TRBV25-1 and TRBJ2-7; no definite D call. Trimming cost V 5 bases and J 0 bases, with 5 bases left between them. This CDR3 is 12 amino acids long. CDR1 and CDR2 from the germline V gene are MGHDK and SYGVNS. CDR3 amino acids: CASSRTSYEQYF. CDR3 coding DNA: TGTGCCAGCAGTAGGACCTCCTACGAGCAGTACTTC.

The chain joins TRBV27 to TRBJ2-7; 7 bases agree with TRBD1. The germline CDR1 and CDR2 sequences are MNHEY and SMNVEV (reference sequence). This CDR3 comprises 17 residues. V was clipped by 1 base and J by 2 bases; unmatched bases: 11. The CDR3 nucleotides are TGTGCCAGCAGTTTATTACCCATGGGACAGCGTACCTACGAGCAGTACTTC. Protein sequence: CASSLLPMGQRTYEQYF.

With regard to this clone: Other DNA sequences in the sample encode the same CDR3. The CDR3: CASSGVEQFF. CDR3 bases: TGTGCCAGCAGTGGGGTTGAGCAGTTCTTC. The genes are TRBV25-1 and TRBJ2-1; D remains unclear. The CDR3 consists of 10 residues. The V gene's germline CDR1 is MGHDK and CDR2 SYGVNS. The V gene lost 4 bases and the J gene lost 9 bases, with 4 bases spanning the gap.

Of note for this clone: At the DNA level, this CDR3 is encoded by other sequences in the same sample as well. The chain links TRBV19 to TRBJ2-3; tentative D call: TRBD2 (5 bases). The CDR3 spans 14 residues. In germline, CDR1 is LNHDA, CDR2 SQIVND (reference sequence). Trimming shortened V by 3 bases and J by 4 bases, and 11 bases separated the two germline ends. CDR3 sequence reads: CASSIRGSADTQYF. The CDR3 bases are TGTGCCAGTAGTATCCGAGGTAGCGCAGATACGCAGTATTTT. Based on the CDR3 plus reference TRBV19 and TRBJ2-3, the full variable domain is DGGITQSPKYLFRKEGQNVTLSCEQNLNHDAMYWYRQDPGQGLRLIYYSQIVNDFQKGDIAEGYSVSREKKESFPLTVTSAQKNPTAFYLCASSIRGSADTQYFGPGTRLTVL.

V usage is TRBV19 and J usage is TRBJ2-1; 7 bases match TRBD2. The CDR3 totals 15 residues. Germline lookup yields CDR1 LNHDA and CDR2 SQIVND (reference sequence). Trimming at V came to 10 bases and at J to 4 bases, leaving 13 bases not matched to a gene. The DNA for the CDR3 is TGTGCCACCCAAGCCCCAGCGGGATCATACAATGAGCAGTTCTTC. It is translated as CATQAPAGSYNEQFF.

The J gene is TRBJ1-1, the V gene TRBV19; no reliable D call. CDR1 and CDR2 from the germline V gene are LNHDA and SQIVND (reference sequence). CDR3 length: 15 residues. V gave up 5 bases and J gave up 1 base, with 14 bases separating them. This CDR3 is CASSPRFRENTEAFF. The CDR3 coding sequence is TGTGCCAGTAGTCCCCGATTTCGAGAGAACACTGAAGCTTTCTTT.

This clone was counted once. The rearrangement links TRBV4-2 to TRBJ2-3; 9 positions agree with TRBD2. V was clipped by 4 bases and J by 5 bases; unmatched bases: 4. The V gene's germline CDR1 is LGHNA and CDR2 YNFKEQ. The length of the CDR3 is 14 residues. The CDR3 spells CASSLSGSEDTQYF. The CDR3 DNA follows: TGTGCCAGCAGCCTTAGCGGGAGTGAAGATACGCAGTATTTT.

This chain connects TRBV5-1 to TRBJ1-2; the D is unclear. There are 14 residues in the CDR3. The germline gives CDR1 SGHRS, CDR2 YFSETQ. Trimming stripped 3 bases from V and 8 bases from J, with 17 bases between. The CDR3 spells CASSSSGLVGGYTF. CDR3 sequence (DNA): TGCGCCAGCAGCTCGTCGGGTTTAGTCGGGGGCTACACCTTC.

This sequence joins TRBV11-3 and TRBJ2-1; D not resolved. This CDR3 comprises 13 residues. Per germline, CDR1 SGHNT and CDR2 YENEEA. The V gene lost 2 bases and the J gene lost 6 bases, with 8 bases spanning the gap. The CDR3 spells CASSLTTTNEQFF. The CDR3 region has the DNA TGTGCCAGCAGCTTAACCACCACCAATGAGCAGTTCTTC.

This clone was picked up one time. V usage is TRBV20-1 and J usage is TRBJ1-2, with D possibly matching TRBD1 (6 bases). Germline CDR1 and CDR2: DFQATT and SNEGSKA (reference sequence). Trimming pared 3 bases from V and 8 bases from J, leaving 10 bases between. CDR3 length equals 11 residues. CDR3 sequence reads: CSARWGPGYTF. DNA for the CDR3: TGCAGTGCTAGGTGGGGGCCGGGCTACACCTTC.

About this clone itself: This sample also contains other DNA sequences that code for the same CDR3. The chain has TRBV14 and TRBJ2-7; D is perhaps TRBD2 (5 bases). V was clipped by 2 bases and J by 4 bases, with 9 bases between them. Germline-derived CDR1 and CDR2 are SGHDN and FVKESK. The CDR3 is 13 residues long. In nucleotides, the CDR3 is TGTGCCAGCAGCCAAAATTCGGGATACGAGCAGTACTTC. Its translation is CASSQNSGYEQYF.

The CDR3 sequence is CSVDKGGSGNTIYF. For the CDR3, the DNA is TGCAGCGTTGATAAAGGGGGCTCTGGAAACACCATATATTTT. The chain uses TRBV29-1 and TRBJ1-3, with D perhaps TRBD1 (6 bases). The CDR3 sequence is 14 residues long. V was pared by 3 bases and J by 0 bases, with 9 bases between. Germline V gene data show CDR1 as SQVTM and CDR2 as ANQGSEA.

The rearrangement uses TRBV12-5 and TRBJ2-5, with 9 bases lining up with TRBD2. Trimming cost V 7 bases and J 6 bases; bases outside gene matches: 9. The length of the CDR3 is 14 residues. CDR1 is LGHNT, CDR2 FRNRAP, per germline. The CDR3 DNA reads TGTGCTAGTGCCCAGGTAGCGGGAGCCCAGACCCAGTACTTC. Amino acid sequence: CASAQVAGAQTQYF.

The chain employs TRBV6-1 and TRBJ2-7; 8 positions match TRBD2. This CDR3 has 15 amino acids. CDR1 is MNHNS and CDR2 is SASEGT in the germline V gene. The V gene end was trimmed by 2 bases and the J gene end by 7 bases; junction bases not matched to a gene: 10. Here the CDR3 reads CASSELSGRIGEQYF. The DNA for the CDR3 is TGTGCCAGCAGTGAATTGAGCGGGAGAATCGGAGAGCAGTACTTC.

This chain joins TRBV7-9 and TRBJ2-5; 12 nucleotides agree with TRBD2. V shed 2 bases and J 2 bases; nucleotides not matched to a gene: 6. The CDR3 sequence is 17 residues long. Germline V lookup: CDR1 SEHNR, CDR2 FQNEAQ (reference sequence). CDR3 amino acids: CASSLNELAGGQETQYF. As DNA, the CDR3 is TGTGCCAGCAGCTTAAATGAGCTAGCGGGAGGGCAAGAGACCCAGTACTTC. The variable domain in full, with the rest retrieved from reference TRBV7-9 and TRBJ2-5, is DTGVSQNPRHKITKRGQNVTFRCDPISEHNRLYWYRQTLGQGPEFLTYFQNEAQLEKSRLLSDRFSAERPKGSFSTLEIQRTEQGDSAMYLCASSLNELAGGQETQYFGPGTRLLVL.

Note on this clone: Other DNA sequences in this sample translate to the same CDR3. The chain couples TRBV5-1 to TRBJ2-5, with 8 bases fitting TRBD1. J lost 1 base, V lost 1 base, and 6 bases had no gene match. Germline V CDR1 and CDR2: SGHRS, YFSETQ. This CDR3 spans 16 amino acids. The CDR3 here is CASSLRPGQGQETQYF. As DNA, the CDR3 is TGCGCCAGCAGCTTGCGCCCCGGACAGGGCCAAGAGACCCAGTACTTC.

Only a few counts were recorded for this clone. CDR3 bases: TGTGCCAGCAGTGAACACGAGGGAATAGGCTACACCTTC. It specifies CASSEHEGIGYTF. J is TRBJ1-2 and V is TRBV27, with unresolved D. The ends were cut back, 5 bases at V and 8 bases at J, with 15 bases in the middle. The CDR3 extends over 13 amino acids. CDR1 is MNHEY and CDR2 is SMNVEV in the germline V gene (reference sequence).

CDR3 sequence reads: CASSTRDRAGTEAFF. CDR3 nucleotides: TGCGCCAGCAGCACCAGGGACAGGGCGGGCACTGAAGCTTTCTTT. The V and J genes are TRBV5-1 and TRBJ1-1; TRBD1 agrees at 9 bases. CDR3 length: 15 amino acids. Germline V gene sequence: CDR1 SGHRS, CDR2 YFSETQ. Unmatched junction bases numbered 8, after V lost 4 bases and J lost 4 bases.

This rearrangement joins TRBV2 to TRBJ1-2; 10 bases line up with TRBD1. The CDR3 spans 15 residues. With 11 bases clipped from V and 5 bases from J, the junction kept 14 bases outside the gene matches. From germline, CDR1 is SNHLY and CDR2 FYNNEI. CDR3 residues: CAATKRDRGWYGYTF. In DNA form, the CDR3 reads TGTGCCGCCACCAAACGGGACAGGGGTTGGTATGGCTACACCTTC.